This TCR beta chain was obtained from a study of vaccination and CD4 T cells after COVID-19. Regarding treatment: roughly 11-day PBMC culture with coronavirus spike peptide pools or control peptides (ViraFEST assay). For ViraFEST, peptide pools expanded antigen-specific T cells, after which the TCRs were sequenced. Regarding this clonotype: Antigen specificity is unknown.

The Oncomine TCR Beta short-read assay was what sequenced the DNA obtained from cultured CD4+ T cells. TCRdb re-called the PCR reads with MiXCR, one entry per CDR3 protein. In the table there are approximately 20,000 distinct CDR3 sequences, 80% to 85% of which are singletons. The CDR3 spans 14 residues. The V and J ends lost 4 bases and 3 bases respectively, with 10 bases between them. The germline CDR1 and CDR2 sequences are MNHNS and SASEGT. Whole-study findings and limits: Spike mono-reactivity was the property of 304 of 307 vaccine-specific clones in convalescent patients.

The sequence was obtained from a human donor who received a COVID-19 vaccine. The rearrangement links TRBV6-1 to TRBJ1-5; D is unclear. The material sequenced was CD4+ T cells from blood, cultured in vitro, taken after SARS-CoV-2 vaccination. Here the CDR3 DNA reads TGTGCCAGCAGTGTGGACCGACCCAATCAGCCCCAGCATTTT. Translation: CASSVDRPNQPQHF.